The rows below give T cell receptor beta chains drawn from one sample of a study of CD8 T cells in ankylosing spondylitis. Using its own MiXCR run on the 5' RACE reads, TCRdb lists one record per CDR3 protein. The data contain approximately 300,000 distinct CDR3 sequences, about 19% of them seen just once; the ten biggest clones take up about 8%. The sample was blood, either unsorted or a sorted T cell fraction (not recorded which). The source is a male donor with ankylosing spondylitis or in good health (not recorded which). The CDR3 runs from the conserved cysteine through the conserved F or W. Each record gives: CDR3 DNA, CDR3 protein, clone size, J gene, V gene, CDR3 length, D gene. A D gene is named only where the DNA matches it firmly. Not all rows give a size; the values are once, few, many and, for expanded clones, a class.

cdr3_nt: TGCAGCGTGGTCAAGGGAGGACTAGCGGGAGATTTGGGCTCTAGGGATACGCAGTATTTT
cdr3_aa: CSVVKGGLAGDLGSRDTQYF
clone_size: NA
j_call: TRBJ2-3
v_call: TRBV29-1
cdr3_length: 20
d_call: TRBD2

cdr3_nt: TGTGCCAGCAGCGACGGACTAGCGGGAGGAAGCTCCTACAATGAGCAGTTCTTC
cdr3_aa: CASSDGLAGGSSYNEQFF
clone_size: NA
j_call: TRBJ2-1
v_call: TRBV2
cdr3_length: 18
d_call: TRBD2

cdr3_nt: TGCGCCAGCAGCTTGGCAACACTTATTCCCGGGATGGCTTTCTTT
cdr3_aa: CASSLATLIPGMAFF
clone_size: few
j_call: TRBJ1-1
v_call: TRBV5-1
cdr3_length: 15
d_call: NA

cdr3_nt: TGTGCCATCAGTGAGATGGCAGGGAGGGATCAGCCCCAGCATTTT
cdr3_aa: CAISEMAGRDQPQHF
clone_size: NA
j_call: TRBJ1-5
v_call: TRBV10-3
cdr3_length: 15
d_call: NA

cdr3_nt: TGCAGTGCTAGAGGACAGGGGGATCAGCCCCAGCATTTT
cdr3_aa: CSARGQGDQPQHF
clone_size: many
j_call: TRBJ1-5
v_call: TRBV20-1
cdr3_length: 13
d_call: TRBD1

cdr3_nt: TGTGCCAGCAGCGCAGATATGGCCCTCCACTTT
cdr3_aa: CASSADMALHF
clone_size: NA
j_call: TRBJ1-6
v_call: TRBV11-2
cdr3_length: 11
d_call: NA

cdr3_nt: TGCGCCAGCAGTGAGTCCGCTGGGACCAACTCTGGAAACACCATATATTTT
cdr3_aa: CASSESAGTNSGNTIYF
clone_size: many
j_call: TRBJ1-3
v_call: TRBV10-2
cdr3_length: 17
d_call: NA

cdr3_nt: TGCAGTGCTAGAGGCGATGGGACAGGGTCCTACAATGAGCAGTTCTTC
cdr3_aa: CSARGDGTGSYNEQFF
clone_size: once
j_call: TRBJ2-1
v_call: TRBV20-1
cdr3_length: 16
d_call: TRBD1

cdr3_nt: TGTGCCTGGAGTGTGGGGGGCGCTTTGCGAGAGACCCAGTACTTC
cdr3_aa: CAWSVGGALRETQYF
clone_size: many
j_call: TRBJ2-5
v_call: TRBV30
cdr3_length: 15
d_call: NA

cdr3_nt: TGTGCCAGCAGTTCCCTGGCAGGTTCGGGGGGACCCCAGCATTTT
cdr3_aa: CASSSLAGSGGPQHF
clone_size: few
j_call: TRBJ1-5
v_call: TRBV28
cdr3_length: 15
d_call: NA

cdr3_nt: TGTGCCAGCAGCGACCGACAGGGAAATACAGATACGCAGTATTTT
cdr3_aa: CASSDRQGNTDTQYF
clone_size: NA
j_call: TRBJ2-3
v_call: TRBV5-4
cdr3_length: 15
d_call: TRBD1

cdr3_nt: TGCGCCAGCAGCTTATGGGACAGGGGTACAAACACTGAAGCTTTCTTT
cdr3_aa: CASSLWDRGTNTEAFF
clone_size: few
j_call: TRBJ1-1
v_call: TRBV5-1
cdr3_length: 16
d_call: TRBD1

cdr3_nt: TGCGCCAGCAGCTCCGGATCGGGCACAGATACGCAGTATTTT
cdr3_aa: CASSSGSGTDTQYF
clone_size: many
j_call: TRBJ2-3
v_call: TRBV5-1
cdr3_length: 14
d_call: NA

cdr3_nt: TGTGCCAGCAGACGTGGGCAGCAAGAGACCCAGTACTTC
cdr3_aa: CASRRGQQETQYF
clone_size: few
j_call: TRBJ2-5
v_call: TRBV6-1
cdr3_length: 13
d_call: NA

cdr3_nt: TGCGCCAGCAGCTTGGCCGCGTGGACAGGGTACAATGAGCAGTTCTTC
cdr3_aa: CASSLAAWTGYNEQFF
clone_size: NA
j_call: TRBJ2-1
v_call: TRBV5-1
cdr3_length: 16
d_call: TRBD1

cdr3_nt: TGCGCCAGCAGCCAGGGGGCCAGGAAAAATGAGCAGCTCTTC
cdr3_aa: CASSQGARKNEQLF
clone_size: NA
j_call: TRBJ2-1
v_call: TRBV5-1
cdr3_length: 14
d_call: TRBD1

cdr3_nt: TGTGCCAGCAAATGGTCAGGGGGCTTCACCGGGGAGCTGTTTTTT
cdr3_aa: CASKWSGGFTGELFF
clone_size: few
j_call: TRBJ2-2
v_call: TRBV12-3/TRBV12-4
cdr3_length: 15
d_call: TRBD1

cdr3_nt: TGCGCCAGCAGCTTGGCCGCCGGGGGGGCCGGGACAGATACGCAGTATTTT
cdr3_aa: CASSLAAGGAGTDTQYF
clone_size: NA
j_call: TRBJ2-3
v_call: TRBV5-1
cdr3_length: 17
d_call: TRBD2

cdr3_nt: TGTGCCAGCAGTCCCGGACAGGGAGGCGGTGAAAAACTGTTTTTT
cdr3_aa: CASSPGQGGGEKLFF
clone_size: NA
j_call: TRBJ1-4
v_call: TRBV27
cdr3_length: 15
d_call: TRBD1

cdr3_nt: TGTGCCAGCAGTTTGCAGGGACAAGGACGCACAGATACGCAGTATTTT
cdr3_aa: CASSLQGQGRTDTQYF
clone_size: NA
j_call: TRBJ2-3
v_call: TRBV28
cdr3_length: 16
d_call: NA

cdr3_nt: TGTGCCTCCAGCCAAGTCAGCGGGAGCACAGATACGCAGTATTTT
cdr3_aa: CASSQVSGSTDTQYF
clone_size: few
j_call: TRBJ2-3
v_call: TRBV3-1
cdr3_length: 15
d_call: NA

cdr3_nt: TGTGCCAGCAGACCCTTTGGACAGGGGGACTACAATGAGCAGTTCTTC
cdr3_aa: CASRPFGQGDYNEQFF
clone_size: few
j_call: TRBJ2-1
v_call: TRBV27
cdr3_length: 16
d_call: TRBD1

cdr3_nt: TGTGCCACCAGTGATTTAAGGGAAATGGGCGGCTACACCTTC
cdr3_aa: CATSDLREMGGYTF
clone_size: many
j_call: TRBJ1-2
v_call: TRBV24-1
cdr3_length: 14
d_call: NA

cdr3_nt: TGCGCCAGCAGCTCAAACGGGAGGGGACAGGGGACAGATACGCAGTATTTT
cdr3_aa: CASSSNGRGQGTDTQYF
clone_size: few
j_call: TRBJ2-3
v_call: TRBV5-1
cdr3_length: 17
d_call: TRBD1

cdr3_nt: TGCGCCAGCAGCTCTGAAAGGGGGCGTATGAACGCTGAAGCTTTCTTT
cdr3_aa: CASSSERGRMNAEAFF
clone_size: once
j_call: TRBJ1-1
v_call: TRBV5-1
cdr3_length: 16
d_call: TRBD1

cdr3_nt: TGTGCCAGCAGCTTTATGGGGGAAAGGGACATTCAGTACTTC
cdr3_aa: CASSFMGERDIQYF
clone_size: few
j_call: TRBJ2-4
v_call: TRBV6-1
cdr3_length: 14
d_call: NA

cdr3_nt: TGCAGTGCTAGAGTCGGGGCAGGGGCCGACTCTGGAAACACCATATATTTT
cdr3_aa: CSARVGAGADSGNTIYF
clone_size: few
j_call: TRBJ1-3
v_call: TRBV20-1
cdr3_length: 17
d_call: NA

cdr3_nt: TGTGCCAGCAGCCCCCCGGGACAGGGGTTCGGGGAGCTGTTTTTT
cdr3_aa: CASSPPGQGFGELFF
clone_size: few
j_call: TRBJ2-2
v_call: TRBV5-4
cdr3_length: 15
d_call: TRBD1

cdr3_nt: TGTGCCACCAGCGGGGGGACAGGCGGCGCCGTTCCCTACCGAAATGAAAAACTGTTTTTT
cdr3_aa: CATSGGTGGAVPYRNEKLFF
clone_size: few
j_call: TRBJ1-4
v_call: TRBV15
cdr3_length: 20
d_call: TRBD1

cdr3_nt: TGCGCCAGCAGCCCCGGGACCCCGTTGTACAATGAGCAGTTCTTC
cdr3_aa: CASSPGTPLYNEQFF
clone_size: NA
j_call: TRBJ2-1
v_call: TRBV5-1
cdr3_length: 15
d_call: NA

cdr3_nt: TGCAGTGCGGGGAAAAACACCGGGGAGCTGTTTTTT
cdr3_aa: CSAGKNTGELFF
clone_size: NA
j_call: TRBJ2-2
v_call: TRBV20-1
cdr3_length: 12
d_call: NA

cdr3_nt: TGTGCCAGCAGTGAATTCCGCCCGAACACCGGGGAGCTGTTTTTT
cdr3_aa: CASSEFRPNTGELFF
clone_size: NA
j_call: TRBJ2-2
v_call: TRBV2
cdr3_length: 15
d_call: NA

cdr3_nt: TGTGCCAGCAGTTCGCGGGAACCAGATACGCAGTATTTT
cdr3_aa: CASSSREPDTQYF
clone_size: few
j_call: TRBJ2-3
v_call: TRBV12-3/TRBV12-4
cdr3_length: 13
d_call: NA

cdr3_nt: TGTGCCAGCAGTTTAGGGACTAGCGGGGGTTTTGAGCAGTTCTTC
cdr3_aa: CASSLGTSGGFEQFF
clone_size: few
j_call: TRBJ2-1
v_call: TRBV12-3/TRBV12-4
cdr3_length: 15
d_call: TRBD2

cdr3_nt: TGTGCCAGCAGCAAGGGGGCGTCGGCTAATGAAAAACTGTTTTTT
cdr3_aa: CASSKGASANEKLFF
clone_size: NA
j_call: TRBJ1-4
v_call: TRBV6-1
cdr3_length: 15
d_call: TRBD1

cdr3_nt: TGCAGTGCCGGACGGGAGGGCCGGGCAGATACGCAGTATTTT
cdr3_aa: CSAGREGRADTQYF
clone_size: NA
j_call: TRBJ2-3
v_call: TRBV20-1
cdr3_length: 14
d_call: TRBD2

cdr3_nt: TGCAGCGCCGCGGGGGCAGAGCAGTTCTTC
cdr3_aa: CSAAGAEQFF
clone_size: many
j_call: TRBJ2-1
v_call: TRBV29-1
cdr3_length: 10
d_call: NA

cdr3_nt: TGTGCCAGCAGCATAACAGGCTATAGCACAGATACGCAGTATTTT
cdr3_aa: CASSITGYSTDTQYF
clone_size: NA
j_call: TRBJ2-3
v_call: TRBV9
cdr3_length: 15
d_call: NA

cdr3_nt: TGCAGTGCTTTGAAGACAGGGACAACAGATACGCAGTATTTT
cdr3_aa: CSALKTGTTDTQYF
clone_size: NA
j_call: TRBJ2-3
v_call: TRBV20-1
cdr3_length: 14
d_call: TRBD1

cdr3_nt: TGTGCCAGCAAGACTAGCGGGGGGCCAACAGATACGCAGTATTTT
cdr3_aa: CASKTSGGPTDTQYF
clone_size: NA
j_call: TRBJ2-3
v_call: TRBV12-3/TRBV12-4
cdr3_length: 15
d_call: TRBD2

cdr3_nt: TGTGCCAGCAGCCAAGATTGGGCCGGACAGGGGGGCACCGGGGAGCTGTTTTTT
cdr3_aa: CASSQDWAGQGGTGELFF
clone_size: few
j_call: TRBJ2-2
v_call: TRBV3-1
cdr3_length: 18
d_call: TRBD1

cdr3_nt: TGTGCCAGCAGACCCCCGGGACAGGGGGAAACAGATACGCAGTATTTT
cdr3_aa: CASRPPGQGETDTQYF
clone_size: few
j_call: TRBJ2-3
v_call: TRBV2
cdr3_length: 16
d_call: TRBD1

cdr3_nt: TGTGCCAGCAGCCCAAGCCCTCCGGGGGACCAAGAGACCCAGTACTTC
cdr3_aa: CASSPSPPGDQETQYF
clone_size: NA
j_call: TRBJ2-5
v_call: TRBV3-1
cdr3_length: 16
d_call: NA

cdr3_nt: TGTGCCAGCAGTTTAGGGCAGGGGAGGTCTTTTGATACGCAGTATTTT
cdr3_aa: CASSLGQGRSFDTQYF
clone_size: NA
j_call: TRBJ2-3
v_call: TRBV28
cdr3_length: 16
d_call: NA

cdr3_nt: TGTGCCAGCAGTTTAAGTACTAGCGGGGAGACCCAGTACTTC
cdr3_aa: CASSLSTSGETQYF
clone_size: NA
j_call: TRBJ2-5
v_call: TRBV12-3/TRBV12-4
cdr3_length: 14
d_call: TRBD2